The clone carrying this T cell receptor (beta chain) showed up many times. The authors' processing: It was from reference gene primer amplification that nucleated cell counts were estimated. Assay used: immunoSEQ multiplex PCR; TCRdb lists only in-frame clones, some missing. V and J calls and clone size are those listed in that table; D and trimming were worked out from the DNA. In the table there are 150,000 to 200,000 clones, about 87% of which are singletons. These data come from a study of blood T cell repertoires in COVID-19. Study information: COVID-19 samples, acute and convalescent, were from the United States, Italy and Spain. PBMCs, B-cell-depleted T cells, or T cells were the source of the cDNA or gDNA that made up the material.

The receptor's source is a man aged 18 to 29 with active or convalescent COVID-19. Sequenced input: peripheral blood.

Here the CDR3 reads CASSETANYGYTF. The DNA of the CDR3 is TGTGCCAGCAGTGAAACAGCTAACTATGGCTACACCTTC. The rearrangement links TRBV2 to TRBJ1-2; no definite D call. Trimming removed 2 bases from V and 0 bases from J, with 4 bases in between. CDR3 length: 13 residues. Germline V gene lookup returns CDR1 SNHLY and CDR2 FYNNEI.